The 10 T cell receptor beta chains listed next were all sequenced from one sample in a study of cytomegalovirus exposure and HLA in healthy donors. PCR primers comprised 60 Vbeta and 13 Jbeta primers. The method was immunoSEQ multiplex PCR; TCRdb's version includes in-frame clones alone and lacks a portion of them. In the table there are under 150,000 clones, around three quarters of which are singletons. Material for sequencing was PBMCs. These receptors were collected from a man younger than 45 in good health and CMV-seronegative.

The rearrangement links TRBV6-1 to TRBJ1-5, with 7 positions matching TRBD1. Germline CDR1 is MNHNS and CDR2 is SASEGT. The V segment lost 3 bases and the J segment 3 bases; nucleotides outside the gene matches: 5. The CDR3 has 15 amino acids. The CDR3 region has the DNA TGTGCCAGCAGTGATCAGGGACAGACCAATCAGCCCCAGCATTTT. Translation gives CASSDQGQTNQPQHF.

This chain joins TRBV5-1 and TRBJ1-2; possibly TRBD1 for D (5 bases). The length of the CDR3 is 12 residues. Germline loops: CDR1 SGHRS, CDR2 YFSETQ. V was cut by 5 bases and J by 6 bases, with 11 bases left in between. The CDR3 spells CASSFTGDGYTF. The CDR3 DNA is TGCGCCAGCAGTTTCACAGGCGATGGCTACACCTTC.

J is TRBJ1-2 and V is TRBV11-2; the D is unclear. The V end was cut by 5 bases, the J end by 4 bases, with 11 bases between. CDR1 and CDR2 (germline): SGHAT, FQNNGV. The CDR3 loop spans 13 amino acids. Here the CDR3 reads CASSPWASYGYTF. CDR3 bases: TGTGCCAGCAGCCCTTGGGCGTCCTATGGCTACACCTTC.

This sequence joins TRBV18 and TRBJ1-1; no clear D gene. Trimming shortened V by 4 bases and J by 1 base, and 7 bases separated the two germline ends. Germline CDR1 is KGHSH and CDR2 is LQKENI. The CDR3 is made up of 13 amino acids. CDR3 DNA sequence: TGTGCCAGCTCACGGCAGGAGAACACTGAAGCTTTCTTT. Amino acids: CASSRQENTEAFF.

The CDR3 spells CASSLVGQGIPEAFF. The CDR3 bases are TGTGCCAGCAGCTTAGTGGGACAGGGGATCCCTGAAGCTTTCTTT. V is TRBV7-9 and J is TRBJ1-1; 10 bases map to TRBD1. CDR3 length: 15 residues. V was pared by 1 base and J by 6 bases, with 5 bases of the junction left unmatched. Germline lookup yields CDR1 SEHNR and CDR2 FQNEAQ (reference sequence).

The chain recombines TRBV5-1 with TRBJ1-1; tentative D call: TRBD1 (6 bases). Germline V gives CDR1 SGHRS, CDR2 YFSETQ. This CDR3 comprises 14 residues. V was trimmed by 5 bases and J by 0 bases, leaving 11 bases between them. CDR3 protein: CASRPGQMNTEAFF. The CDR3 DNA sequence: TGCGCCAGCAGGCCGGGACAAATGAACACTGAAGCTTTCTTT. The full variable domain, its missing parts supplied by reference TRBV5-1 and TRBJ1-1, is KAGVTQTPRYLIKTRGQQVTLSCSPISGHRSVSWYQQTPGQGLQFLFEYFSETQRNKGNFPGRFSGRQFSNSRSEMNVSTLELGDSALYLCASRPGQMNTEAFFGQGTRLTVV.

The V and J genes are TRBV7-2 and TRBJ1-2; weak D call: TRBD1 (6 bases). CDR1 and CDR2 (germline): SGHTA, FQGNSA. V was cut by 2 bases and J by 6 bases, with 13 bases left in between. The CDR3 is 14 residues long. CDR3 DNA: TGTGCCAGCAGCTTATCAGGGGTTAGAGATGGCTACACCTTC. Amino acids: CASSLSGVRDGYTF. Drawing the rest from reference TRBV7-2 and TRBJ1-2, the complete variable domain is GAGVSQSPSNKVTEKGKDVELRCDPISGHTALYWYRQSLGQGLEFLIYFQGNSAPDKSGLPSDRFSAERTGGSVSTLTIQRTQQEDSAVYLCASSLSGVRDGYTFGSGTRLTVV.

The genes are TRBV2 and TRBJ1-2, with 9 bases identical to TRBD1. CDR1 and CDR2 from the germline V gene are SNHLY and FYNNEI. The length of the CDR3 is 13 residues. This chain's CDR3 is CATNRDRALGYTF. In nucleotides, the CDR3 is TGTGCTACAAACAGGGACAGGGCTCTTGGCTACACCTTC. The full variable domain, in which reference TRBV2 and TRBJ1-2 provide the parts outside the CDR3, is EPEVTQTPSHQVTQMGQEVILRCVPISNHLYFYWYRQILGQKVEFLVSFYNNEISEKSEIFDDQFSVERPDGSNFTLKIRSTKLEDSAMYFCATNRDRALGYTFGSGTRLTVV.

This chain uses TRBV4-2 with TRBJ2-2, with D tentatively TRBD1 (6 bases). Germline lookup yields CDR1 LGHNA and CDR2 YNFKEQ. This CDR3 region has 16 residues. V was clipped by 0 bases and J by 1 base, with 9 bases between them. The CDR3 reads CASSQELQGNTGELFF. CDR3 nucleotide sequence: TGTGCCAGCAGCCAAGAACTACAGGGGAACACCGGGGAGCTGTTTTTT.

The J gene is TRBJ2-7, the V gene TRBV11-1, with 7 bases aligning to TRBD2. Germline V CDR1 and CDR2: SGHAT, FQDESV (reference sequence). The CDR3 contains 15 residues. With V trimmed by 2 bases and J by 2 bases, 6 bases remained unmatched. CDR3 sequence: CASSLPSGGPYEQYF. The DNA for the CDR3 is TGTGCCAGCAGCTTACCCTCGGGGGGACCCTACGAGCAGTACTTC.